The rows below give T cell receptor beta chains drawn from one sample of a study of tumor-infiltrating lymphocytes in primary liver carcinoma. Using its own MiXCR run on the multiplex PCR reads, TCRdb lists one record per CDR3 protein. The sample includes 200,000 or so distinct CDR3 sequences, around three fifths seen only once; the top ten take approximately 6.6%. The sample was peripheral blood. The source is a woman between 55 and 75 years old with primary liver carcinoma and hepatitis B virus infection. The CDR3 runs from the conserved cysteine through the conserved F or W. Each record gives: clone size, J gene, D gene, V gene, CDR3 protein, CDR3 DNA. A D gene is named only where the DNA matches it firmly. The size entry is marked missing in some rows and otherwise reads once, few, many or a size class.

clone size: many; J gene: TRBJ2-6; D gene: TRBD1; V gene: TRBV12-3/TRBV12-4; CDR3 protein: CASSTRQGGSGANVLTF; CDR3 DNA: TGTGCCAGCAGTACCCGACAGGGGGGGTCTGGGGCCAACGTCCTGACTTTC
clone size: many; J gene: TRBJ2-7; D gene: TRBD1; V gene: TRBV29-1; CDR3 protein: CSVTGTGSSYEQYF; CDR3 DNA: TGCAGCGTTACCGGGACAGGTAGCTCCTACGAGCAGTACTTC
clone size: NA; J gene: TRBJ1-2; D gene: NA; V gene: TRBV6-1; CDR3 protein: CASSRSDSNYGYAF; CDR3 DNA: TGTGCCAGCAGTCGCTCGGACAGTAACTATGGCTATGCCTTC
clone size: NA; J gene: TRBJ2-7; D gene: TRBD2; V gene: TRBV29-1; CDR3 protein: CNVGTSGPHEQHF; CDR3 DNA: TGCAATGTTGGGACTAGCGGACCGCACGAGCAGCACTTC
clone size: NA; J gene: TRBJ2-7; D gene: NA; V gene: TRBV11-3; CDR3 protein: CASSSTGSSYEQYF; CDR3 DNA: TGTGCCAGCAGCTCGACCGGGAGCTCCTATGAGCAGTACTTC
clone size: NA; J gene: TRBJ1-5; D gene: TRBD1; V gene: TRBV11-3; CDR3 protein: CASSPRTGYQPKRF; CDR3 DNA: TGCGCCAGCAGCCCAAGGACAGGGTATCAGCCCAAGCGTTTT
clone size: NA; J gene: TRBJ2-5; D gene: TRBD2; V gene: TRBV29-1; CDR3 protein: CNAAGTSGGPKIQETQYF; CDR3 DNA: TGCAACGCCGCCGGGACTAGCGGGGGCCCCAAAATTCAAGAGACCCAGTACTTC
clone size: NA; J gene: TRBJ1-4; D gene: NA; V gene: TRBV5-4; CDR3 protein: CASSLGGQESNEKLFF; CDR3 DNA: TGTGCCAGCAGCTTGGGGGGGCAGGAGTCGAATGAAAAACTGTTTTTT
clone size: NA; J gene: TRBJ2-3; D gene: NA; V gene: TRBV5-1; CDR3 protein: CASSLAPGFRVTDTQYF; CDR3 DNA: TGCGCCAGCAGCTTGGCCCCTGGTTTTAGGGTCACAGATACGCAGTATTTT
clone size: once; J gene: TRBJ2-7; D gene: NA; V gene: TRBV6-1; CDR3 protein: CASSEVGLGKQYF; CDR3 DNA: TGTGCCAGCAGTGAAGTTGGGCTCGGCAAGCAGTACTTC
clone size: NA; J gene: TRBJ2-3; D gene: NA; V gene: TRBV11-2; CDR3 protein: CANSPELVGPDTQYF; CDR3 DNA: TGTGCCAACAGCCCTGAACTAGTGGGCCCAGATACGCAGTATTTT
clone size: NA; J gene: TRBJ2-5; D gene: TRBD1; V gene: TRBV7-9; CDR3 protein: CVSSRGQGETQYF; CDR3 DNA: TGTGTCAGCAGCCGGGGACAGGGGGAGACCCAGTACTTC
clone size: NA; J gene: TRBJ2-5; D gene: TRBD2; V gene: TRBV11-2; CDR3 protein: CASSYYHGSGRETQYF; CDR3 DNA: TGTGCCAGCAGTTACTACCATGGTAGCGGGAGAGAGACCCAGTACTTC
clone size: once; J gene: TRBJ2-6; D gene: NA; V gene: TRBV11-2; CDR3 protein: CASKPFLGRPGQGPSGANALTF; CDR3 DNA: TGTGCCAGCAAGCCCTTCCTAGGCAGGCCAGGGCAAGGGCCTTCTGGGGCCAACGCCCTGACTTTC
clone size: NA; J gene: TRBJ2-3; D gene: TRBD2; V gene: TRBV4-1; CDR3 protein: CANSQDPGLAVRSTDTQYF; CDR3 DNA: TGCGCCAACAGCCAAGATCCGGGACTAGCGGTAAGAAGCACGGATACGCAGTATTTT
clone size: few; J gene: TRBJ2-1; D gene: NA; V gene: TRBV7-9; CDR3 protein: CASSPRGRYNEQFF; CDR3 DNA: TGTGCCAGCAGCCCCCGGGGGCGCTACAATGAGCAGTTCTTC
clone size: NA; J gene: TRBJ1-3; D gene: NA; V gene: TRBV5-4; CDR3 protein: CASSSTFGNTIYF; CDR3 DNA: TGTGCCAGCAGCTCGACTTTTGGAAACACCATATATTTT
clone size: many; J gene: TRBJ1-3; D gene: NA; V gene: TRBV6-5; CDR3 protein: CASSYSSGMTGNTIYF; CDR3 DNA: TGTGCCAGCAGTTACTCGAGCGGGATGACTGGAAACACCATATATTTT
clone size: NA; J gene: TRBJ2-7; D gene: TRBD2; V gene: TRBV12-3/TRBV12-4; CDR3 protein: CAGSLGAVAGKYEQYF; CDR3 DNA: TGTGCCGGCAGTCTAGGGGCGGTAGCGGGAAAGTACGAGCAGTACTTC
clone size: NA; J gene: TRBJ1-2; D gene: NA; V gene: TRBV6-1; CDR3 protein: CASGRSDSDYGYTF; CDR3 DNA: TGTGCCAGCGGTCGCTCGGACAGTGACTATGGCTACACCTTC
clone size: few; J gene: TRBJ2-5; D gene: NA; V gene: TRBV10-1; CDR3 protein: CASGAQGEETQYF; CDR3 DNA: TGCGCCAGCGGTGCGCAGGGAGAAGAGACCCAGTACTTC
clone size: NA; J gene: TRBJ2-1; D gene: TRBD2; V gene: TRBV6-5; CDR3 protein: CDSSSRPPTSGKSSEQFF; CDR3 DNA: TGTGACAGCAGCTCTCGCCCCCCTACTAGCGGGAAAAGCAGTGAGCAGTTCTTC
clone size: many; J gene: TRBJ2-5; D gene: TRBD1; V gene: TRBV11-2; CDR3 protein: CASSSGDRVQETQYF; CDR3 DNA: TGTGCCAGCAGCTCGGGGGACAGGGTCCAAGAGACCCAGTACTTC
clone size: once; J gene: TRBJ2-7; D gene: TRBD1; V gene: TRBV5-1; CDR3 protein: CASSLTPGQGGTYEQYF; CDR3 DNA: TGCGCCAGCAGCTTGACACCGGGACAGGGGGGAACCTACGAGCAGTACTTC
clone size: NA; J gene: TRBJ1-1; D gene: NA; V gene: TRBV28; CDR3 protein: CASSPINAGGSPNTEAFF; CDR3 DNA: TGTGCCAGCAGTCCCATCAATGCTGGGGGCTCACCCAACACTGAAGCTTTCTTT
clone size: once; J gene: TRBJ1-6; D gene: NA; V gene: TRBV6-5; CDR3 protein: CVSSYSGSLGSPLHF; CDR3 DNA: TGTGTCAGCAGTTACTCTGGGAGTCTTGGATCACCCCTCCACTTT
clone size: NA; J gene: TRBJ1-2; D gene: TRBD1; V gene: TRBV13; CDR3 protein: CASSYDRGSYGYIF; CDR3 DNA: TGTGCCAGCAGCTACGACAGGGGGAGTTACGGCTACATCTTC
clone size: NA; J gene: TRBJ2-3; D gene: NA; V gene: TRBV5-1; CDR3 protein: CAGSRRGTDTQYF; CDR3 DNA: TGCGCCGGCAGCCGTCGGGGCACAGATACGCAGTATTTT
clone size: NA; J gene: TRBJ2-1; D gene: NA; V gene: TRBV6-2/TRBV6-3; CDR3 protein: CASSYPHREPTHEQFF; CDR3 DNA: TGTGCTAGCAGTTACCCCCACCGGGAGCCAACCCATGAGCAGTTCTTC
clone size: NA; J gene: TRBJ1-2; D gene: NA; V gene: TRBV29-1; CDR3 protein: CSAERNRGYTF; CDR3 DNA: TGCAGCGCTGAAAGGAACAGGGGCTACACCTTC
clone size: many; J gene: TRBJ2-2; D gene: NA; V gene: TRBV29-1; CDR3 protein: CSVDRLGGGELFF; CDR3 DNA: TGCAGCGTTGATCGCTTAGGGGGCGGGGAGCTGTTTTTT
clone size: many; J gene: TRBJ2-3; D gene: NA; V gene: TRBV12-3/TRBV12-4; CDR3 protein: CASNPRAGDTQYF; CDR3 DNA: TGTGCCAGCAACCCCAGGGCTGGGGATACGCAGTATTTT
clone size: few; J gene: TRBJ1-1; D gene: TRBD1; V gene: TRBV28; CDR3 protein: CASSPRDSYTEAFF; CDR3 DNA: TGTGCCAGCAGCCCCCGGGACAGTTACACTGAAGCTTTCTTT
clone size: many; J gene: TRBJ2-2; D gene: TRBD1; V gene: TRBV6-5; CDR3 protein: CASSPKTGEVGELFF; CDR3 DNA: TGTGCCAGCAGCCCAAAGACAGGGGAGGTCGGGGAGCTGTTTTTT
clone size: many; J gene: TRBJ2-3; D gene: NA; V gene: TRBV29-1; CDR3 protein: CSVEGGKSVDTQYF; CDR3 DNA: TGCAGCGTTGAAGGGGGGAAAAGTGTAGATACGCAGTATTTT
clone size: NA; J gene: TRBJ2-7; D gene: NA; V gene: TRBV7-9; CDR3 protein: CTSGLIDGTSSSYEQYF; CDR3 DNA: TGTACCAGCGGCTTAATCGACGGGACATCGAGCTCCTACGAGCAGTACTTC
clone size: NA; J gene: TRBJ2-1; D gene: TRBD2; V gene: TRBV7-9; CDR3 protein: CASSPPTTSGIHNEQFF; CDR3 DNA: TGTGCCAGCAGCCCTCCCACAACTAGCGGGATACACAATGAGCAGTTCTTC
clone size: few; J gene: TRBJ2-7; D gene: TRBD2; V gene: TRBV4-2; CDR3 protein: CASSQVGSGRNSVKQYF; CDR3 DNA: TGTGCCAGCAGCCAAGTGGGTAGCGGGAGGAACTCGGTTAAGCAGTACTTC
clone size: many; J gene: TRBJ2-1; D gene: NA; V gene: TRBV6-2/TRBV6-3; CDR3 protein: CASTRYSNEQFF; CDR3 DNA: TGTGCCAGCACCAGATACTCCAATGAGCAGTTCTTC
clone size: NA; J gene: TRBJ2-7; D gene: NA; V gene: TRBV21-1; CDR3 protein: CASSKGGLAFLSYEQYF; CDR3 DNA: TGTGCCAGCAGCAAAGGGGGACTAGCGTTCCTCTCCTACGAGCAGTACTTC
clone size: once; J gene: TRBJ1-1; D gene: TRBD1; V gene: TRBV28; CDR3 protein: CASRPQGARVEAFF; CDR3 DNA: TGTGCCAGCAGGCCACAGGGGGCTAGGGTTGAAGCTTTCTTT
clone size: NA; J gene: TRBJ1-5; D gene: NA; V gene: TRBV5-6; CDR3 protein: CTSSAGSGNSNQPQHF; CDR3 DNA: TGTACCAGCAGCGCTGGATCCGGAAATAGCAATCAGCCCCAGCATTTT
clone size: many; J gene: TRBJ2-1; D gene: TRBD1; V gene: TRBV6-1; CDR3 protein: CASKEDRTGGLGEQFF; CDR3 DNA: TGTGCCAGCAAGGAAGACCGGACAGGTGGACTGGGTGAGCAGTTCTTC
clone size: few; J gene: TRBJ1-1; D gene: TRBD1; V gene: TRBV7-9; CDR3 protein: CASSRRQGAMNTEAFF; CDR3 DNA: TGTGCCAGCAGCCGTCGACAGGGGGCGATGAACACTGAAGCTTTCTTT
clone size: NA; J gene: TRBJ2-3; D gene: TRBD2; V gene: TRBV28; CDR3 protein: CASSLLSWVLAGETDTQYF; CDR3 DNA: TGTGCCAGCAGTTTATTGTCATGGGTGCTAGCGGGAGAGACAGATACGCAGTATTTT
clone size: many; J gene: TRBJ2-1; D gene: NA; V gene: TRBV6-2/TRBV6-3; CDR3 protein: CASSPGVGLTSYNEQFF; CDR3 DNA: TGTGCCAGCAGTCCGGGTGTGGGGCTCACCTCCTACAATGAGCAGTTCTTC
clone size: NA; J gene: TRBJ2-2; D gene: TRBD1; V gene: TRBV18; CDR3 protein: CASSRVPGQGAHGTGELFF; CDR3 DNA: TGTGCCAGCTCACGGGTCCCGGGACAGGGGGCGCATGGCACCGGGGAGCTGTTTTTT
clone size: NA; J gene: TRBJ2-7; D gene: TRBD2; V gene: TRBV7-3; CDR3 protein: CASSEKPRTSGSYEQYF; CDR3 DNA: TGTGCCAGCAGCGAAAAGCCAAGGACTAGCGGGTCGTACGAGCAGTACTTC
clone size: NA; J gene: TRBJ1-5; D gene: NA; V gene: TRBV28; CDR3 protein: CASSILGRAAGGQPQHF; CDR3 DNA: TGTGCCAGCAGCATATTAGGAAGGGCGGCCGGAGGTCAGCCCCAGCATTTT
clone size: once; J gene: TRBJ2-1; D gene: NA; V gene: TRBV20-1; CDR3 protein: CSASSGYSEQFF; CDR3 DNA: TGCAGTGCTAGTTCCGGTTACAGTGAGCAGTTCTTC
clone size: NA; J gene: TRBJ1-2; D gene: NA; V gene: TRBV6-1; CDR3 protein: CASSPQPGGRGYTF; CDR3 DNA: TGTGCCAGCAGTCCGCAGCCCGGGGGTCGGGGCTACACCTTC
clone size: NA; J gene: TRBJ2-5; D gene: NA; V gene: TRBV10-3; CDR3 protein: CATCPVAVEETQYF; CDR3 DNA: TGTGCCACGTGTCCGGTCGCGGTAGAGGAGACCCAGTACTTC
clone size: NA; J gene: TRBJ2-3; D gene: NA; V gene: TRBV29-1; CDR3 protein: CSVPRRATWDMQYF; CDR3 DNA: TGCAGCGTTCCTCGGAGGGCTACATGGGATATGCAGTATTTT
clone size: once; J gene: TRBJ2-3; D gene: NA; V gene: TRBV11-2; CDR3 protein: CACSPMDTQYF; CDR3 DNA: TGTGCCTGCAGCCCTATGGATACGCAGTATTTT
clone size: NA; J gene: TRBJ2-5; D gene: NA; V gene: TRBV5-5; CDR3 protein: CASSLWAQETQNF; CDR3 DNA: TGTGCCAGCAGCTTGTGGGCACAAGAGACCCAAAACTTC
clone size: many; J gene: TRBJ1-2; D gene: NA; V gene: TRBV5-6; CDR3 protein: CASSYGTPNYGYTF; CDR3 DNA: TGTGCCAGCAGCTACGGGACACCAAACTATGGCTACACCTTC
clone size: many; J gene: TRBJ2-1; D gene: NA; V gene: TRBV5-6; CDR3 protein: CASSLHRVNEQFF; CDR3 DNA: TGTGCCAGCAGCTTGCACAGGGTCAATGAGCAGTTCTTC
clone size: NA; J gene: TRBJ2-3; D gene: NA; V gene: TRBV15; CDR3 protein: CATSRDFKGTDTQYF; CDR3 DNA: TGTGCCACCAGCAGAGATTTTAAGGGAACAGATACGCAGTATTTT
clone size: NA; J gene: TRBJ2-7; D gene: TRBD2; V gene: TRBV4-2; CDR3 protein: CARSQTSGDNYVQYF; CDR3 DNA: TGTGCCCGCAGCCAAACTAGCGGGGACAACTACGTGCAGTACTTC
clone size: NA; J gene: TRBJ2-2; D gene: NA; V gene: TRBV7-3; CDR3 protein: CASSLRAGLPGELFF; CDR3 DNA: TGTGCCAGCAGCTTACGGGCAGGGCTTCCCGGGGAGCTGTTTTTT